This T cell receptor beta chain was obtained from a study of T-cell memory formation after mild COVID-19. The overall study: Clusters were largely donor specific.

CDR3 length: 16 amino acids. V lost 4 bases to trimming and J lost 5 bases; unmatched junction nucleotides: 9. In germline, CDR1 is SGHTA, CDR2 FQGNSA. Constant-segment primers and 5'RACE yielded cDNA libraries for TCR alpha and TCR beta, each carrying sample barcodes and UMIs. TCRdb re-called the 5' RACE reads through MiXCR, storing one row per CDR3 protein. This sample has hundreds of thousands of distinct CDR3 sequences, with less than 25% found just once. The material sequenced was PBMCs or a T cell subset sorted from them (not recorded which). The TCR was taken from an adult woman who had mild COVID-19 (a few samples of this study predate the infection). Cell type and time point are not known. The chain employs TRBV7-2 and TRBJ1-5, with 9 bases aligning to TRBD1. This chain's CDR3 is CASSSGQGYIDQPQHF. In nucleotides, the CDR3 is TGTGCCAGCAGCTCGGGACAGGGTTATATCGATCAGCCCCAGCATTTT.